These T cell receptor beta chains were read from a single sample in a study of blood T cell repertoires in COVID-19. Libraries were prepared by immunoSEQ multiplex PCR; TCRdb keeps only in-frame clonotypes and omits some of them. This table holds 200,000 to 300,000 clones, approximately 83% found once. Sequenced: PBMCs or T cells enriched from blood (not recorded which). These receptors were obtained from a woman aged 40 to 55 with acute COVID-19. Each CDR3 is given with its conserved first and last residue. A D gene is named only where the DNA matches it firmly. The listing skips clone size in some rows; elsewhere it reads once, few, many or a size class.

J gene: TRBJ1-5; clone size: once; V gene: TRBV7-9; D gene: NA; CDR3 protein: CASSSSSGYQPQHF; CDR3 DNA: TGTGCCAGCAGCTCAAGCTCAGGGTATCAGCCCCAGCATTTT
J gene: TRBJ2-2; clone size: NA; V gene: TRBV5-1; D gene: TRBD2; CDR3 protein: CASSLDLAGGAGELFF; CDR3 DNA: TGCGCCAGCAGCTTGGACCTAGCGGGAGGGGCCGGGGAGCTGTTTTTT
J gene: TRBJ1-2; clone size: NA; V gene: TRBV19; D gene: TRBD1; CDR3 protein: CASSINRGTGGYTF; CDR3 DNA: TGTGCCAGTAGTATTAACAGGGGGACTGGTGGCTACACCTTC
J gene: TRBJ2-3; clone size: NA; V gene: TRBV9; D gene: TRBD2; CDR3 protein: CASSATSGRPTDTQYF; CDR3 DNA: TGTGCCAGCAGTGCGACTAGCGGGAGGCCCACAGATACGCAGTATTTT
J gene: TRBJ1-6; clone size: NA; V gene: TRBV19; D gene: NA; CDR3 protein: CASSIARGADNSPLHF; CDR3 DNA: TGTGCCAGTAGTATTGCCAGGGGTGCAGATAATTCACCCCTCCACTTT
J gene: TRBJ2-1; clone size: NA; V gene: TRBV3-1/TRBV3-2; D gene: TRBD2; CDR3 protein: CASSQDGAKGTSDYNEQFF; CDR3 DNA: TGTGCCAGCAGCCAAGACGGAGCGAAGGGGACTAGCGATTACAATGAGCAGTTCTTC
J gene: TRBJ2-5; clone size: NA; V gene: TRBV7-6; D gene: TRBD2; CDR3 protein: CASSLGSGANQETQYF; CDR3 DNA: TGTGCCAGCAGCTTAGGTAGCGGGGCTAACCAAGAGACCCAGTACTTC
J gene: TRBJ2-1; clone size: NA; V gene: TRBV6-5; D gene: NA; CDR3 protein: CASSYGRIYEQFF; CDR3 DNA: TGTGCCAGCAGTTACGGGAGAATCTATGAGCAGTTCTTC
J gene: TRBJ2-7; clone size: NA; V gene: TRBV21-1; D gene: NA; CDR3 protein: CASSKERRTSGSSYEQYF; CDR3 DNA: TGTGCCAGCAGCAAAGAGAGGAGGACTAGCGGGAGCTCCTACGAGCAGTACTTC
J gene: TRBJ1-2; clone size: NA; V gene: TRBV6-5; D gene: NA; CDR3 protein: CASIFGQEESFGYTF; CDR3 DNA: TGTGCCAGCATTTTTGGGCAGGAGGAAAGTTTTGGCTACACCTTC
J gene: TRBJ2-3; clone size: NA; V gene: TRBV6-5; D gene: NA; CDR3 protein: CASSYSRVSRDTQYF; CDR3 DNA: TGTGCCAGCAGTTACTCACGGGTTTCCAGAGATACGCAGTATTTT
J gene: TRBJ2-7; clone size: NA; V gene: TRBV24-1; D gene: TRBD1; CDR3 protein: CATSGGTGVSEQYF; CDR3 DNA: TGTGCCACCAGTGGGGGGACAGGAGTTTCCGAGCAGTACTTC
J gene: TRBJ2-5; clone size: NA; V gene: TRBV6-5; D gene: NA; CDR3 protein: CASSQQGEGETQYF; CDR3 DNA: TGTGCCAGCAGTCAACAGGGGGAGGGGGAGACCCAGTACTTC
J gene: TRBJ2-1; clone size: NA; V gene: TRBV7-3; D gene: TRBD2; CDR3 protein: CASSPTSDYNEQFF; CDR3 DNA: TGTGCCAGCAGCCCGACTAGCGACTACAATGAGCAGTTCTTC
J gene: TRBJ2-2; clone size: NA; V gene: TRBV27; D gene: TRBD2; CDR3 protein: CASLGRANTGELFF; CDR3 DNA: TGTGCCAGCCTTGGGAGGGCGAACACCGGGGAGCTGTTTTTT
J gene: TRBJ2-7; clone size: once; V gene: TRBV6-1; D gene: NA; CDR3 protein: CASSEAGATYEQYF; CDR3 DNA: TGTGCCAGCAGTGAAGCTGGTGCTACCTACGAGCAGTACTTC
J gene: TRBJ2-2; clone size: NA; V gene: TRBV7-9; D gene: TRBD2; CDR3 protein: CASSLVPSGSTGELFF; CDR3 DNA: TGTGCCAGCAGCTTAGTCCCTAGCGGGAGTACCGGGGAGCTGTTTTTT
J gene: TRBJ1-5; clone size: NA; V gene: TRBV9; D gene: TRBD1; CDR3 protein: CASSNFLAGTGGTQPQHF; CDR3 DNA: TGTGCCAGCAGCAACTTCCTAGCGGGGACAGGGGGCACTCAGCCCCAGCATTTT
J gene: TRBJ1-5; clone size: NA; V gene: TRBV2; D gene: NA; CDR3 protein: CASKGGEDQPQHF; CDR3 DNA: TGTGCCAGCAAAGGGGGGGAAGATCAGCCCCAGCATTTT
J gene: TRBJ2-7; clone size: NA; V gene: TRBV27; D gene: TRBD2; CDR3 protein: CASSLTSSTYEQYF; CDR3 DNA: TGTGCCAGCAGTTTGACTAGCTCTACCTACGAGCAGTACTTC
J gene: TRBJ2-3; clone size: NA; V gene: TRBV3-1/TRBV3-2; D gene: TRBD2; CDR3 protein: CASSQDAAGVRADTQYF; CDR3 DNA: TGTGCCAGCAGCCAAGATGCAGCGGGAGTTAGGGCAGATACGCAGTATTTT
J gene: TRBJ2-7; clone size: NA; V gene: TRBV25-1; D gene: NA; CDR3 protein: CASRTTKSSYEQYF; CDR3 DNA: TGTGCCAGCAGGACGACAAAAAGCTCCTACGAGCAGTACTTC
J gene: TRBJ1-1; clone size: NA; V gene: TRBV12-3/TRBV12-4; D gene: TRBD1; CDR3 protein: CASSRDSTEAFF; CDR3 DNA: TGTGCCAGCAGTCGGGACAGCACTGAAGCTTTCTTT
J gene: TRBJ2-2; clone size: NA; V gene: TRBV15; D gene: NA; CDR3 protein: CATSEKRLLGGELFF; CDR3 DNA: TGTGCCACCAGCGAGAAGCGACTCCTAGGCGGGGAGCTGTTTTTT
J gene: TRBJ1-6; clone size: NA; V gene: TRBV5-1; D gene: NA; CDR3 protein: CASSQTRRASPLHF; CDR3 DNA: TGCGCCAGCAGCCAGACCCGGAGAGCTTCACCCCTCCACTTT
J gene: TRBJ1-5; clone size: NA; V gene: TRBV19; D gene: NA; CDR3 protein: CASSIGTIDQPQHF; CDR3 DNA: TGTGCCAGTAGTATAGGTACGATAGATCAGCCCCAGCATTTT
J gene: TRBJ1-3; clone size: NA; V gene: TRBV9; D gene: NA; CDR3 protein: CASSSDRSSGNTIYF; CDR3 DNA: TGTGCCAGCAGTTCTGACAGGAGTAGTGGAAACACCATATATTTT
J gene: TRBJ2-2; clone size: NA; V gene: TRBV11-3; D gene: TRBD2; CDR3 protein: CASSPGGGELFF; CDR3 DNA: TGTGCCAGCAGCCCGGGGGGAGGGGAGCTGTTTTTT
J gene: TRBJ2-3; clone size: NA; V gene: TRBV15; D gene: TRBD2; CDR3 protein: CATSRGAGGSLDTQYF; CDR3 DNA: TGTGCCACCAGCAGGGGAGCGGGAGGGAGTTTGGATACGCAGTATTTT
J gene: TRBJ2-7; clone size: NA; V gene: TRBV5-8; D gene: NA; CDR3 protein: CASSLSFVEQYF; CDR3 DNA: TGTGCCAGCAGCTTGTCCTTTGTCGAGCAGTACTTC
J gene: TRBJ2-3; clone size: NA; V gene: TRBV3-1/TRBV3-2; D gene: NA; CDR3 protein: CASSQGPGYGADTQYF; CDR3 DNA: TGTGCCAGCAGCCAAGGCCCGGGGTACGGCGCAGATACGCAGTATTTT
J gene: TRBJ2-2; clone size: NA; V gene: TRBV9; D gene: TRBD1; CDR3 protein: CASSVETGGSGELFF; CDR3 DNA: TGTGCCAGCAGCGTAGAGACAGGGGGGTCCGGGGAGCTGTTTTTT
J gene: TRBJ2-5; clone size: NA; V gene: TRBV7-3; D gene: TRBD1; CDR3 protein: CASSTTGGALETQYF; CDR3 DNA: TGTGCCAGCAGCACAACAGGGGGCGCATTAGAGACCCAGTACTTC
J gene: TRBJ2-7; clone size: NA; V gene: TRBV19; D gene: TRBD1; CDR3 protein: CAPERTGYEQYF; CDR3 DNA: TGTGCCCCCGAAAGGACAGGCTACGAGCAGTACTTC
J gene: TRBJ2-5; clone size: NA; V gene: TRBV19; D gene: TRBD2; CDR3 protein: CASSISGTSLETQYF; CDR3 DNA: TGTGCCAGTAGTATATCCGGGACTAGCCTGGAGACCCAGTACTTC
J gene: TRBJ1-4; clone size: NA; V gene: TRBV18; D gene: NA; CDR3 protein: CASSLSPGGRIVATNEKLFF; CDR3 DNA: TGTGCCAGCTCACTCTCTCCGGGGGGCAGAATAGTTGCAACTAATGAAAAACTGTTTTTT
J gene: TRBJ2-6; clone size: NA; V gene: TRBV6-5; D gene: NA; CDR3 protein: CASSYFAGAGANVLTF; CDR3 DNA: TGTGCCAGCAGTTACTTCGCAGGGGCTGGGGCCAACGTCCTGACTTTC
J gene: TRBJ2-1; clone size: NA; V gene: TRBV18; D gene: NA; CDR3 protein: CASSPLDSGNEQFF; CDR3 DNA: TGTGCCAGCTCACCTTTAGATAGCGGTAATGAGCAGTTCTTC
J gene: TRBJ2-7; clone size: NA; V gene: TRBV3-1/TRBV3-2; D gene: NA; CDR3 protein: CASSQLRGGEQYF; CDR3 DNA: TGTGCCAGCAGCCAGTTAAGGGGTGGCGAGCAGTACTTC
J gene: TRBJ2-7; clone size: once; V gene: TRBV10-2; D gene: TRBD1; CDR3 protein: CASSLGQAYYEQYF; CDR3 DNA: TGCGCCAGCAGTCTGGGACAGGCCTACTACGAGCAGTACTTC
J gene: TRBJ2-1; clone size: NA; V gene: TRBV5-5; D gene: NA; CDR3 protein: CACGLYNEQFF; CDR3 DNA: TGTGCCTGCGGGCTTTACAATGAGCAGTTCTTC
J gene: TRBJ2-2; clone size: NA; V gene: TRBV6-5; D gene: NA; CDR3 protein: CASSRGGNTGELFF; CDR3 DNA: TGTGCCAGCAGCAGGGGCGGCAACACCGGGGAGCTGTTTTTT
J gene: TRBJ2-3; clone size: NA; V gene: TRBV5-1; D gene: NA; CDR3 protein: CASSLGGSPDTQYF; CDR3 DNA: TGCGCCAGCAGCTTAGGGGGAAGTCCAGATACGCAGTATTTT
J gene: TRBJ2-5; clone size: NA; V gene: TRBV11-2; D gene: TRBD2; CDR3 protein: CASSALGREETQYF; CDR3 DNA: TGTGCCAGCAGCGCCCTTGGGAGGGAAGAGACCCAGTACTTC
J gene: TRBJ1-2; clone size: NA; V gene: TRBV12-3/TRBV12-4; D gene: NA; CDR3 protein: CASSLSVLGYTF; CDR3 DNA: TGTGCCAGCAGTTTATCGGTTCTGGGCTACACCTTC
J gene: TRBJ2-7; clone size: few; V gene: TRBV5-6; D gene: TRBD1; CDR3 protein: CASSGRDRGREQYF; CDR3 DNA: TGTGCCAGCAGCGGACGGGACAGGGGGAGAGAGCAGTACTTC
J gene: TRBJ1-1; clone size: NA; V gene: TRBV27; D gene: NA; CDR3 protein: CASSIQQGATEAFF; CDR3 DNA: TGTGCCAGCAGTATTCAACAGGGTGCGACTGAAGCTTTCTTT
J gene: TRBJ2-3; clone size: NA; V gene: TRBV5-1; D gene: NA; CDR3 protein: CASSLGVGDTQYF; CDR3 DNA: TGCGCCAGCAGCTTGGGGGTCGGGGATACGCAGTATTTT
J gene: TRBJ2-7; clone size: NA; V gene: TRBV4-2; D gene: NA; CDR3 protein: CASSPRGGTSYEQYF; CDR3 DNA: TGTGCCAGCAGCCCTCGTGGAGGAACGTCCTACGAGCAGTACTTC
J gene: TRBJ2-7; clone size: NA; V gene: TRBV19; D gene: TRBD1; CDR3 protein: CASSITDRGFFFGFPYEQYF; CDR3 DNA: TGTGCCAGTAGTATCACGGACAGGGGGTTTTTTTTTGGGTTTCCCTACGAGCAGTACTTC